The rows below give T cell receptor beta chains drawn from one sample of a study of blood T cell repertoires in COVID-19. Some clones are missing from TCRdb's copy, which holds only in-frame ones; the method was immunoSEQ multiplex PCR. The sample records 95,000 to 110,000 clones, around 90% being singletons. The specimen sequenced was peripheral blood. The receptor set was obtained from a human donor in a cohort sampled during active COVID-19. The CDR3 runs from the conserved cysteine through the conserved F or W. A D gene is named only where the DNA matches it firmly. Size is omitted from some rows. Given values are once, few, many or a class for expanded clones.

>-|TRBJ1-3|TRBV3-1/TRBV3-2|-
TGTGCCAGCAGCCAGGAGACTCGAAACACCATATATTTT
CASSQETRNTIYF
>-|TRBJ1-6|TRBV27|-
TGTGCCAGCAGTTTTTTGGGGGCGTCTAATTCACCCCTCCACTTT
CASSFLGASNSPLHF
>-|TRBJ2-7|TRBV30|-
TGTGCCTGGCGGAGGGGTAGGGCTAGACGAGGCTACGAGCAGTACTTC
CAWRRGRARRGYEQYF
>TRBD1|TRBJ1-5|TRBV3-1/TRBV3-2|-
TGTGCCAGCAGCCGAACAGGGGAAAATCAGCCCCAGCATTTT
CASSRTGENQPQHF
>-|TRBJ2-7|TRBV5-6|-
TGTGCCAGCAGCTTCGGGATCTCCTACGAGCAGTACTTC
CASSFGISYEQYF
>-|TRBJ2-1|TRBV7-9|-
TGTGCCAGCAACCCCCGGACAAACTACAATGAGCAGTTCTTC
CASNPRTNYNEQFF
>TRBD2|TRBJ2-1|TRBV6-4|-
TGTGCCAGCAGTGACTCTTCGGGAGGTATTAGGTACAATGAGCAGTTCTTC
CASSDSSGGIRYNEQFF
>-|TRBJ2-7|TRBV7-9|few
TGTGCCAGCAGCTCATCAGCCTACGAGCAGTACTTC
CASSSSAYEQYF
>-|TRBJ1-2|TRBV5-5|-
TGTGCCAGCAGCTTGGCAGGGTCGGTTCGGGGCTACACCTTC
CASSLAGSVRGYTF
>TRBD2|TRBJ2-7|TRBV11-3|-
TGTGCCAGCAGCGCACGGACTAGCGGGAGCCACGAGCAGTACTTC
CASSARTSGSHEQYF
>-|TRBJ1-6|TRBV2|-
TGTGCCAGCAGCCCAGGGGCCTCCTATAATTCACCCCTCCACTTT
CASSPGASYNSPLHF
>TRBD2|TRBJ2-1|TRBV6-6|-
TGTGCCAGCAGTCAATTAGCGGGGGGTATCAATGAGCAGTTCTTC
CASSQLAGGINEQFF
>-|TRBJ1-2|TRBV5-6|-
TGTGCCAGCAGCTTGGGCGGGTTCTATGGCTACACCTTC
CASSLGGFYGYTF
>TRBD2|TRBJ2-1|TRBV4-2|-
TGTGCCAGCAGCCAAGGTGGCGGGGGCTACAATGAGCAGTTCTTC
CASSQGGGGYNEQFF
>-|TRBJ1-5|TRBV28|-
TGTGCCAGCAGAAACTTACAGGGACCTAGGACCAATCAGCCCCAGCATTTT
CASRNLQGPRTNQPQHF
>-|TRBJ2-1|TRBV15|-
TGTGCCACCAGCAGAGAGCGGGACTCCTACAATGAGCAGTTCTTC
CATSRERDSYNEQFF
>-|TRBJ2-3|TRBV11-3|-
TGTGCCAGCAGCTTTGGGGGCCGGGTGCAGTATTTT
CASSFGGRVQYF
>-|TRBJ2-1|TRBV28|-
TGTGCCAGCAGTTTTACAGGGCTTTTGTACAATGAGCAGTTCTTC
CASSFTGLLYNEQFF
>TRBD2|TRBJ2-1|TRBV13|-
TGTGCCAGCAGCTTTTACCCAGCGGGAGAATTCCTCAATGAGCAGTTCTTC
CASSFYPAGEFLNEQFF
>-|TRBJ2-7|TRBV28|few
TGTGCCAGCAGTCTAGCGTTTCGGAGTTTGGGGAGTGAGCAGTACTTC
CASSLAFRSLGSEQYF
>TRBD2|TRBJ2-5|TRBV18|-
TGTGCCAGCTCACCAGCCAGCGGGAGGGCCGGAGAGACCCAGTACTTC
CASSPASGRAGETQYF
>-|TRBJ2-1|TRBV6-6|once
TGTGCCAGCAGTTACTTAAGCCCTAGCTCCTACAATGAGCAGTTCTTC
CASSYLSPSSYNEQFF
>-|TRBJ1-1|TRBV6-1|few
TGTGCCAGCAGTGACAGGGGAGCTTTCTTT
CASSDRGAFF
>TRBD2|TRBJ2-1|TRBV6-2/TRBV6-3|-
TGTGCCAGCAGTTACTCGTTGACTAGCGGGGCCCAATACAATGAGCAGTTCTTC
CASSYSLTSGAQYNEQFF
>-|TRBJ1-5|TRBV2|-
TGTGCCAGCGGGGCAGAAAGGAGCAATCAGCCCCAGCATTTT
CASGAERSNQPQHF
>-|TRBJ1-4|TRBV30|-
TGTGCCTGGAGTGGAGACAGAGAAAAACTGTTTTTT
CAWSGDREKLFF
>-|TRBJ1-1|TRBV7-6|-
TGTGCCAGCAGCCCATCAAAGAACACTGAAGCTTTCTTT
CASSPSKNTEAFF
>TRBD1|TRBJ2-1|TRBV4-3|few
TGCGCCAGCAGCCAAGAGTACGAGACAGGGGTCAATGAGCAGTTCTTC
CASSQEYETGVNEQFF
>-|TRBJ2-2|TRBV4-1|few
TGCGCCAGCAGCCAAGAGCCATCGGGGTACGGGGAGCTGTTTTTT
CASSQEPSGYGELFF
>-|TRBJ2-1|TRBV20-1|-
TGCAGTGCACGGAGTTACAATGAGCAGTTCTTC
CSARSYNEQFF
>-|TRBJ1-5|TRBV7-8|once
TGTGCCAGCAGCTTAGTGGCCCCAAATCAGCCCCAGCATTTT
CASSLVAPNQPQHF
>TRBD1|TRBJ2-7|TRBV14|-
TGTGCCAGCAGCCAGATCAACAGGGGCGAGCAGTACTTC
CASSQINRGEQYF
>TRBD2|TRBJ2-5|TRBV9|-
TGTGCCAGCAGCGCCCAGCGGGGGCAAGAGACCCAGTACTTC
CASSAQRGQETQYF
>-|TRBJ2-1|TRBV10-3|-
TGTGCCATCAGCGACATCTTAGATGAGCAGTTCTTC
CAISDILDEQFF
>TRBD1|TRBJ2-5|TRBV13|-
TGTGCCAGCAGACTTGCGTCCGGGACAGGTTTTGGGGGGGAGACCCAGTACTTC
CASRLASGTGFGGETQYF
>-|TRBJ1-1|TRBV4-1|few
TGCGCCAGCAGCCATGGATCCGGACAGGAAGCTTTCTTT
CASSHGSGQEAFF
>TRBD1|TRBJ1-2|TRBV30|once
TGTGCCTGGAGCCGACAGGGCTTTCGTCACACCTTC
CAWSRQGFRHTF
>TRBD2|TRBJ2-1|TRBV5-5|-
TGTGCCAGCAGCGGAGGACTAGTCCCCTACAATGAGCAGTTCTTC
CASSGGLVPYNEQFF
>-|TRBJ2-3|TRBV6-6|-
TGTGCCAGCAGTTACGGGCCCGACCTGCTGGATACGCAGTATTTT
CASSYGPDLLDTQYF
>TRBD1|TRBJ1-1|TRBV15|-
TGTGCCACCAGCAGTGGCAGGGGGCTTGAAGCTTTCTTT
CATSSGRGLEAFF
>TRBD2|TRBJ2-1|TRBV6-1|-
TGTGCCAGCAGTGAATTGGGGGGGGATTACAATGAGCAGTTCTTC
CASSELGGDYNEQFF